Listed below are T cell receptor beta chains from one sample, sequenced in a study of CD8 T cells in ankylosing spondylitis. TCRdb called the 5' RACE reads again in MiXCR, with one record for every CDR3 protein. The repertoire consists of fewer than 180,000 distinct CDR3 sequences, with 40% to 50% occurring once and the leading ten covering about 16%. Source material: synovial fluid, either unsorted or a sorted T cell fraction (not recorded which). These receptors came from a male donor with ankylosing spondylitis. Each CDR3 is given with its conserved first and last residue. The order of the fields is V gene, J gene, CDR3 protein.

v_call: TRBV5-1
j_call: TRBJ2-7
cdr3_aa: CASSAGQGGLVYEQYF

v_call: TRBV24-1
j_call: TRBJ2-1
cdr3_aa: CATSDLGQRQFF

v_call: TRBV7-9
j_call: TRBJ2-3
cdr3_aa: CASSLADSIDRDTQYF

v_call: TRBV24-1
j_call: TRBJ2-7
cdr3_aa: CATSDRLAYEQYF

v_call: TRBV21-1
j_call: TRBJ2-7
cdr3_aa: CASTSEIVLSYEQYF

v_call: TRBV5-4
j_call: TRBJ2-5
cdr3_aa: CASSRITDGQETQYF

v_call: TRBV4-1
j_call: TRBJ1-2
cdr3_aa: CASNRPGDGYTF

v_call: TRBV4-1
j_call: TRBJ2-2
cdr3_aa: CASSQDSRNTGELFF

v_call: TRBV3-1
j_call: TRBJ2-1
cdr3_aa: CASSQARRNEQFF

v_call: TRBV10-3
j_call: TRBJ2-7
cdr3_aa: CAISESWTYSYEQYF

v_call: TRBV11-2
j_call: TRBJ2-1
cdr3_aa: CASSLGGEGPYNEQFF

v_call: TRBV12-3/TRBV12-4
j_call: TRBJ1-6
cdr3_aa: CASREGLNSPLHF

v_call: TRBV12-3/TRBV12-4
j_call: TRBJ2-1
cdr3_aa: CASSARLAAGFDEQFF

v_call: TRBV28
j_call: TRBJ2-7
cdr3_aa: CASSTWPPGWGIDSIYEQYF

v_call: TRBV7-2
j_call: TRBJ1-3
cdr3_aa: CASSLRGGPSTGNTIYF

v_call: TRBV12-3/TRBV12-4
j_call: TRBJ2-7
cdr3_aa: CASSGVRDPYEQYF

v_call: TRBV6-5
j_call: TRBJ2-7
cdr3_aa: CASSYGVGAYEQYF

v_call: TRBV7-6
j_call: TRBJ2-1
cdr3_aa: CASSLVAGVIEQFF

v_call: TRBV6-2/TRBV6-3
j_call: TRBJ1-5
cdr3_aa: CASSYTSIWTYQPQHF

v_call: TRBV28
j_call: TRBJ2-7
cdr3_aa: CASSFNRVAGEGQYF

v_call: TRBV12-3/TRBV12-4
j_call: TRBJ2-3
cdr3_aa: CASSYTLAERTSTDTQYF

v_call: TRBV11-2
j_call: TRBJ1-2
cdr3_aa: CASSFPGLDYGYTF

v_call: TRBV5-1
j_call: TRBJ2-3
cdr3_aa: CASSPRGQDTQYF

v_call: TRBV9
j_call: TRBJ2-1
cdr3_aa: CASSVEPHGNEQFF

v_call: TRBV5-1
j_call: TRBJ1-1
cdr3_aa: CASSSYPSENTEAFF

v_call: TRBV7-9
j_call: TRBJ1-4
cdr3_aa: CASSAWSGLFF

v_call: TRBV29-1
j_call: TRBJ2-3
cdr3_aa: CSVELGTSGADTQYF